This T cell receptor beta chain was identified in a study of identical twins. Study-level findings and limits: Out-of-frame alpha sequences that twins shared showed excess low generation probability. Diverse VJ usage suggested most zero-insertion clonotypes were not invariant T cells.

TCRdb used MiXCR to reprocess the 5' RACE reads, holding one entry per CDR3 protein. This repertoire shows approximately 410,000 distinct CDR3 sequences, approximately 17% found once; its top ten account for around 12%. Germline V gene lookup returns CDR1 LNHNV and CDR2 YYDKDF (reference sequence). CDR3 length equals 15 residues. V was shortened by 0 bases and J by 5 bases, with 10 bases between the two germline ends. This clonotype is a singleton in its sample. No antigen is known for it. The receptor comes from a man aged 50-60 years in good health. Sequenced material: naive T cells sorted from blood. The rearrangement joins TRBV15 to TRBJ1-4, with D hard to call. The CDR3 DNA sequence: TGTGCCACCAGCAGAGATGCCGTCAGGAATGAAAAACTGTTTTTT. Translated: CATSRDAVRNEKLFF.